The 18 T cell receptor beta chains listed next were all sequenced from one sample in a study of shared clonotypes between healthy human individuals. Clones were sequenced by immunoSEQ multiplex PCR, and TCRdb holds only the in-frame ones, with some missing. This table holds fewer than 850,000 clones, roughly 91% found once. Sequenced material: memory CD8+ T cells from PBMCs. Subset indicated: CD45RO+ cells pooled with CCR7-negative TemRA cells. These receptors originate from a man younger than 30 in good health. Some clones in this sample may be carry-over from other donors' samples.

This chain links TRBV5-4 with TRBJ2-4, with unresolved D. This CDR3 has 12 amino acids. Per germline, CDR1 SGHNT and CDR2 YYREEE (reference sequence). V was shortened by 3 bases and J by 8 bases, with 9 bases between the two germline ends. The chain's CDR3 is CASSSEVDIQYF. CDR3 DNA sequence: TGTGCCAGCAGCTCCGAGGTTGACATTCAGTACTTC. The complete variable domain, with remaining parts taken from reference TRBV5-4 and TRBJ2-4, reads ETGVTQSPTHLIKTRGQQVTLRCSSQSGHNTVSWYQQALGQGPQFIFQYYREEENGRGNFPPRFSGLQFPNYSSELNVNALELDDSALYLCASSSEVDIQYFGAGTRLSVL.

J is TRBJ2-5 and V is TRBV11-2; D is unclear. Near its end, the DNA agrees better with TRBJ2-7, so the J call may be wrong. Germline lookup yields CDR1 SGHAT and CDR2 FQNNGV. The CDR3 is made up of 10 amino acids. The CDR3, as DNA: TGTGCCAGCAGCAACCTCGAGCAGTACTTC. Translated: CASSNLEQYF.

The chain employs TRBV28 and TRBJ1-2, with D unclear. V lost 2 bases, J lost 5 bases, and 12 bases lay in between. There are 14 residues in the CDR3. Per the germline V gene, CDR1 is MDHEN and CDR2 is SYDVKM. The CDR3 protein is CASSLRVEWYGYTF. Written as DNA, the CDR3 is TGTGCCAGCAGTTTAAGGGTAGAATGGTATGGCTACACCTTC.

The rearrangement joins TRBV29-1 to TRBJ2-7; 9 bases map to TRBD1. J was trimmed by 2 bases and V by 6 bases; bases with no gene match: 5. This CDR3 is 13 amino acids long. Germline-derived CDR1 and CDR2 are SQVTM and ANQGSEA. The CDR3 spells CSVSGTGPYEQYF. The CDR3 DNA reads as TGCAGCGTCTCCGGGACAGGGCCCTACGAGCAGTACTTC.

This clone was seen only once. This chain joins TRBV4-1 and TRBJ2-7; D not certain. The V end lost 3 bases, the J end lost 5 bases, and 20 bases lay between the germline ends. The CDR3 is made up of 16 amino acids. Germline CDR1 and CDR2: MGHRA and YSYEKL. The CDR3 nucleotides read TGCGCCAGCAGCCAGAATCTACGGCCTAACCCCCACGAGCAGTACTTC. The encoded protein is CASSQNLRPNPHEQYF.

This chain joins TRBV6-6 and TRBJ2-3; 8 positions agree with TRBD2. In germline, CDR1 is MNHNY, CDR2 SVGAGI (reference sequence). The trim removed 2 bases at V and 4 bases at J, leaving 5 bases unmatched. The CDR3 loop spans 15 amino acids. DNA for the CDR3: TGTGCCAGCAGTTACGGGCCGGGACTAGCAGATACGCAGTATTTT. This codes for CASSYGPGLADTQYF.

This chain links TRBV11-2 with TRBJ2-7; 9 bases agree with TRBD1. V shed 1 base, J shed 5 bases, and the junction held 0 bases outside the gene matches. The CDR3 sequence is 13 residues long. Germline V gene lookup returns CDR1 SGHAT and CDR2 FQNNGV. The CDR3 DNA reads as TGTGCCAGCAGCTTAGGGACAGGGGACGAGCAGTACTTC. Translation gives CASSLGTGDEQYF.

The chain employs TRBV4-1 and TRBJ2-2; TRBD2 matches 11 bases. V gave up 0 bases and J gave up 7 bases; unmatched junction bases: 7. Germline-derived CDR1 and CDR2 are MGHRA and YSYEKL. The CDR3 contains 17 residues. The CDR3 sequence is CASSQETSGEVIGELFF. The CDR3 bases are TGCGCCAGCAGCCAAGAGACTAGCGGGGAGGTAATCGGGGAGCTGTTTTTT.

The chain is built from TRBV7-9 and TRBJ2-7; possibly TRBD2 for D (5 bases). Germline CDR1 and CDR2: SEHNR and FQNEAQ (reference sequence). V was cut by 3 bases and J by 2 bases, with 11 bases left in between. The CDR3 totals 14 residues. The CDR3 DNA sequence: TGTGCCAGCAGCTTGCGAGGGTTCACCTACGAGCAGTACTTC. This sequence encodes CASSLRGFTYEQYF.

This rearrangement joins TRBV7-9 to TRBJ2-1, with 10 bases identical to TRBD1. J lost 7 bases, V lost 1 base, and 7 bases had no gene match. Per germline, CDR1 SEHNR and CDR2 FQNEAQ (reference sequence). This CDR3 comprises 16 residues. CDR3 sequence reads: CASSLGFGDRGNEQFF. In DNA form, the CDR3 reads TGTGCCAGCAGCTTAGGTTTCGGGGACAGGGGTAATGAGCAGTTCTTC.

The genes are TRBV27 and TRBJ2-1, with TRBD2 identical over 7 bases. Germline values: CDR1 MNHEY, CDR2 SMNVEV (reference sequence). The CDR3 is 16 residues long. Trimming cost V 2 bases and J 0 bases; bases outside gene matches: 4. The CDR3 bases are TGTGCCAGCAGTTTAGCAGCGGGGATCTCCTACAATGAGCAGTTCTTC. This gives the protein CASSLAAGISYNEQFF.

The chain couples TRBV2 to TRBJ2-2; D tentatively reads TRBD1 or TRBD2 (5 bases each). With 6 bases removed from V and 2 bases from J, the gap between germline ends came to 19 bases. Germline V gene lookup returns CDR1 SNHLY and CDR2 FYNNEI. The CDR3 spans 17 residues. The DNA of the CDR3 is TGTGCCAGCAGCTGGTTCGGGACGCGACGCAACACCGGGGAGCTGTTTTTT. It yields the protein CASSWFGTRRNTGELFF.

This chain connects TRBV19 to TRBJ2-7; a possible D gene is TRBD1 (6 bases). The V end was cut by 0 bases, the J end by 6 bases, with 15 bases between. The CDR3 contains 15 residues. Germline values: CDR1 LNHDA, CDR2 SQIVND (reference sequence). The CDR3 is CASSIDLDSSAEQYF. In nucleotides, the CDR3 is TGTGCCAGTAGTATAGATCTGGACAGTTCGGCCGAGCAGTACTTC.

The gene calls are TRBV4-1 and TRBJ2-1; D gene unclear. Germline lookup yields CDR1 MGHRA and CDR2 YSYEKL. Trimming took off 0 bases at V and 5 bases at J, with 8 bases between the two ends. CDR3 size: 14 residues. This CDR3 reads CASSQDRPDNEQFF. The CDR3 DNA reads as TGCGCCAGCAGCCAAGATCGACCGGACAATGAGCAGTTCTTC.

Regarding this clone: A read error may produce the germline difference seen at one junction end. The V gene is TRBV10-1, the J gene TRBJ2-3; no clear D. This CDR3 spans 13 amino acids. Germline V gives CDR1 WNHNN, CDR2 SYGVQD (reference sequence). CDR3 protein: CASSAGSRDTQYF. The DNA for the CDR3 is TGCGCCAGCAGTGCTGGCAGCAGAGATACGCAGTATTTT.

This sequence joins TRBV15 and TRBJ2-5, with D unclear. V lost 8 bases to trimming and J lost 1 base, with 11 bases between them. The CDR3 runs 13 residues. The germline CDR1 and CDR2 sequences are LNHNV and YYDKDF (reference sequence). In DNA form, the CDR3 reads TGTGCCACCCCAAGGACCACCCAAGAGACCCAGTACTTC. This sequence encodes CATPRTTQETQYF.

The CDR3 DNA is TGTGCCAGCAGCTCCAACTACGAGCAGTACTTC. Its translation: CASSSNYEQYF. J is TRBJ2-7 and V is TRBV7-6; no reliable D call. Germline-derived CDR1 and CDR2 are SGHVS and FNYEAQ. The length of the CDR3 is 11 residues. The V gene lost 4 bases and the J gene lost 3 bases, with 4 bases spanning the gap.

This clone was seen more than once but under ten times. The gene calls are TRBV7-2 and TRBJ2-3; D not certain. The CDR3 loop spans 13 amino acids. The ends were cut back, 4 bases at V and 6 bases at J, with 11 bases in the middle. Germline V gene lookup returns CDR1 SGHTA and CDR2 FQGNSA. CDR3 protein: CASSSISRDTQYF. The CDR3 DNA reads as TGTGCCAGCAGCTCGATAAGCAGGGATACGCAGTATTTT.